The T cell receptor beta chain described here comes from a study of OX40 agonist ivuxolimab in advanced cancers. As for the study in general: Partial responses, seen in three patients, involved one hepatocellular carcinoma and two cutaneous melanomas. Study results and caveats: Expanded clones were, on average, more numerous in CD8+ T cells than in CD4+.

V lost 1 base and J 1 base, leaving 11 bases between the germline ends. The CDR3 runs 16 residues. Per the germline V gene, CDR1 is SGHNT and CDR2 is YENEEA. Peripheral blood came from all dose cohorts at three timepoints. TCRdb's copy holds only in-frame clones and misses some; the assay was immunoSEQ multiplex PCR. The sample contains about 73,000 clones, approximately 92% of which appear only once. On this clone itself: Its antigen remains unknown.

This specimen was CD4+ or CD8+ T cells sorted from blood, taken in a trial of the OX40 agonist ivuxolimab. The chain has TRBV11-3 and TRBJ2-1; D possibly uses TRBD1 or TRBD2 (5 bases each). The TCR sequence derives from an adult with an advanced solid tumor such as melanoma, head and neck, liver or kidney cancer. The CDR3: CASSLVGTGSYNEQFF. The CDR3, as DNA: TGTGCCAGCAGCTTAGTGGGGACGGGGTCCTACAATGAGCAGTTCTTC. The whole variable domain, remainder taken from reference TRBV11-3 and TRBJ2-1, is EAGVVQSPRYKIIEKKQPVAFWCNPISGHNTLYWYLQNLGQGPELLIRYENEEAVDDSQLPKDRFSAERLKGVDSTLKIQPAELGDSAVYLCASSLVGTGSYNEQFFGPGTRLTVL.